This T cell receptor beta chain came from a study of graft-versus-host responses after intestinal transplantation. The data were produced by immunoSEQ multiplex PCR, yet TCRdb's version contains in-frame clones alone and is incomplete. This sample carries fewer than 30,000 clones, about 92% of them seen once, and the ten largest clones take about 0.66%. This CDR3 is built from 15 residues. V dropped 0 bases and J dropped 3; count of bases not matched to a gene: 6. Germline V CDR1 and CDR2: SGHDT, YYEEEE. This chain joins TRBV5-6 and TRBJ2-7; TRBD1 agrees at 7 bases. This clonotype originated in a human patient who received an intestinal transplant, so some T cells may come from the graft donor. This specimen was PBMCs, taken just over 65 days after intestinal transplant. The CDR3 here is CASSLVGTDVYEQYF. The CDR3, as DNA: TGTGCCAGCAGCTTGGTAGGGACAGACGTCTACGAGCAGTACTTC.